The source of this T cell receptor beta chain is a study of T cell responses to AZD1222 COVID-19 vaccine. To note about this clone: Antigen unknown.

Whole-study findings and limits: At baseline, just five to seven AZD1222 recipients tested seropositive. No day 14 peak samples; only post-peak repertoires were characterized. Among the donors, most were white British and more were female, and clonal diversity was possibly underestimated.

Clones were sequenced by immunoSEQ multiplex PCR, and TCRdb holds only the in-frame ones, with some missing. The sample has some 130,000 clones, around 86% seen once. Germline V gene data show CDR1 as MNHEY and CDR2 as SVGAGI. Trimming pared 5 bases from V and 3 bases from J, leaving 8 bases between. CDR3 length: 12 amino acids. The material was peripheral blood, obtained on day 0 of AZD1222 vaccination. The V and J genes are TRBV6-5 and TRBJ2-7; D might be TRBD2 (6 bases). This TCR came from an adult in good health. The CDR3 DNA reads as TGTGCCAGCAGTCTGACTAGCTACGAGCAGTACTTC. Translated, it gives CASSLTSYEQYF.